This note documents a single T cell receptor beta chain sequence. What it binds is unknown. The CDR3 totals 16 residues. Germline V gene data show CDR1 as DFQATT and CDR2 as SNEGSKA (reference sequence). The V end was cut by 3 bases, the J end by 0 bases, with 16 bases between. The sample comes from a study of identical twins. Study-wide results and limits: In drawing conclusions, the study used cross-sectional statistical analysis and did not follow the same donors.

TCRdb analysed the 5' RACE reads with MiXCR anew, one entry per CDR3 protein. The sample shows over 550,000 distinct CDR3 sequences, less than 9% of them seen only once. This same sample was also part of a study on yellow fever vaccine responses in identical twins.

The V gene is TRBV20-1, the J gene TRBJ2-3; D is unresolved. Sequences were obtained from PBMCs. The source is a woman aged 18-35 years in good health. The CDR3 DNA reads TGCAGTGCTAGTGAGTGGGTGGGCTTTAGCACAGATACGCAGTATTTT. Amino acid sequence: CSASEWVGFSTDTQYF.